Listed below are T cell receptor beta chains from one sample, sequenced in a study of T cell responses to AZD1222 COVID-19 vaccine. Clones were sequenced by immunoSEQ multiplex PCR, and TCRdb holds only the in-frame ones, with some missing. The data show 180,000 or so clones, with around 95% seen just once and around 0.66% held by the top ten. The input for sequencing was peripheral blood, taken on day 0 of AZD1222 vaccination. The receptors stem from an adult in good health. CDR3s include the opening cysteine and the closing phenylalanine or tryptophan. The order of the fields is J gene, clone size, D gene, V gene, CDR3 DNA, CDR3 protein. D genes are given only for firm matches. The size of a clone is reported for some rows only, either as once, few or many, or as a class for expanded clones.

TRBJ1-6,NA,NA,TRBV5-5,TGTGCCAGCAGGCACGACCGTCGCGTTCCCCTCCACTTT,CASRHDRRVPLHF
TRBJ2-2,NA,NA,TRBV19,TGTGCCAGTAGTAGTCAACGAACCGGGGAGCTGTTTTTT,CASSSQRTGELFF
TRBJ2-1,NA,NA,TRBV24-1,TGTGCCACCAGTGATCTCTCGCAGGTCAATGAGCAGTTCTTC,CATSDLSQVNEQFF
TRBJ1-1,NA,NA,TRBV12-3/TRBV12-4,TGTGCCAGCAGTTTTGGGTCGTACACTGAAGCTTTCTTT,CASSFGSYTEAFF
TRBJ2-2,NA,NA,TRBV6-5,TGTGCCAGTGGAAACACCGGGGAGCTGTTTTTT,CASGNTGELFF
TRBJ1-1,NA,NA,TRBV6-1,TGTGCCAGCAGTGAAGCTCGGTCAGGGCTGTTCACTGAAGCTTTCTTT,CASSEARSGLFTEAFF
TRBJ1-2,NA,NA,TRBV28,TGTGCCAGCGGGCGGGGGAGAGATGGTGGCTACACCTTC,CASGRGRDGGYTF
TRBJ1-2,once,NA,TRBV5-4,TGTGCCAGCAGCTCTCCCCTGGTGCGCGGCTACACCTTC,CASSSPLVRGYTF
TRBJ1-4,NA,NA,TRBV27,TGTGCCAGCAGTTTCCAGGGCAGGGACAATGAAAAACTGTTTTTT,CASSFQGRDNEKLFF
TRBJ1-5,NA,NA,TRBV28,TGTGCCAGCAGTTTCTCCAAGGGCTATGATAGCAATCAGCCCCAGCATTTT,CASSFSKGYDSNQPQHF
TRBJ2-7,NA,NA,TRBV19,TGTGCCAGTAGAGGATGGGACGAGCAGTACTTC,CASRGWDEQYF
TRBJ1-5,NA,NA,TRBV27,TGTGCCAGCAGTTTTGATTCGAGAGCTCAGCCCCAGCATTTT,CASSFDSRAQPQHF